The 19 T cell receptor beta chains listed next were all sequenced from one sample in a study of cytomegalovirus exposure and HLA in healthy donors. The PCR used 60 Vbeta and 13 Jbeta primers. Repertoires were generated with immunoSEQ multiplex PCR, while TCRdb's copy carries only in-frame clones and drops some. Found here are about 130,000 clones, around four fifths of them singletons; the top ten hold around 19%. Sequencing used PBMCs. Receptors originate from a man aged 18 to 30 in good health and CMV-seropositive.

This clone has only a few counts. V and J are TRBV7-9 and TRBJ1-1, with D hard to call. V lost 3 bases, J lost 1 base, and 9 bases lay in between. The CDR3 extends over 14 amino acids. Germline V gene data show CDR1 as SEHNR and CDR2 as FQNEAQ (reference sequence). The CDR3, as DNA: TGTGCCAGCAGCTTCGGGATAGGGAACACTGAAGCTTTCTTT. Its translation is CASSFGIGNTEAFF.

This clone has a handful of counts. The V and J genes are TRBV5-6 and TRBJ1-5; 7 bases fit TRBD1. V was clipped by 0 bases and J by 0 bases; unmatched bases: 3. The CDR3 has 16 residues. CDR1 SGHDT and CDR2 YYEEEE come from the germline V gene. The CDR3 region is CASSLGQGNSNQPQHF. The CDR3 DNA is TGTGCCAGCAGCTTGGGACAGGGAAATAGCAATCAGCCCCAGCATTTT.

The chain uses TRBV28 and TRBJ1-5; 9 nucleotides agree with TRBD1. The junction had 16 bases not matched to a gene; V was cut back by 4 bases and J by 6 bases. Germline V gene sequence: CDR1 MDHEN, CDR2 SYDVKM. The CDR3 covers 18 residues. This CDR3 reads CASSSPKVQGAISQPQHF. CDR3 sequence (DNA): TGTGCCAGCAGTTCCCCGAAAGTACAGGGGGCGATTTCTCAGCCCCAGCATTTT.

The rearrangement joins TRBV5-4 to TRBJ2-5; 15 bases fit TRBD2. The trim removed 0 bases at V and 2 bases at J, leaving 5 bases unmatched. CDR3 length: 18 residues. Germline V gene data show CDR1 as SGHNT and CDR2 as YYREEE (reference sequence). The CDR3 reads CASSLEVGLAGGQETQYF. The CDR3 DNA is TGTGCCAGCAGCTTGGAGGTGGGACTAGCGGGGGGACAAGAGACCCAGTACTTC.

About this clone: The same CDR3 also results from other DNA sequences found in this sample. The genes are TRBV15 and TRBJ1-2; 8 bases line up with TRBD1. CDR3 length: 14 residues. Germline trimming cut 3 bases from V and 4 bases from J; bases unmatched to any gene: 4. Germline V gives CDR1 LNHNV, CDR2 YYDKDF (reference sequence). This chain's CDR3 is CATSSTGGLYGYTF. Here the CDR3 DNA reads TGTGCCACCAGCAGCACAGGGGGTCTCTATGGCTACACCTTC.

This clone has a single count. The rearrangement links TRBV28 to TRBJ2-7; 8 nucleotides align to TRBD1. J was trimmed by 6 bases and V by 8 bases; bases with no gene match: 6. Germline V gene data show CDR1 as MDHEN and CDR2 as SYDVKM. The CDR3 sequence is 12 residues long. The CDR3 nucleotides read TGTGCCAGCGGACAGGGTTGGGGCGAGCAGTACTTC. This translates into CASGQGWGEQYF.

The genes are TRBV7-9 and TRBJ2-3; 14 positions match TRBD2. Germline V CDR1 and CDR2: SEHNR, FQNEAQ (reference sequence). The J segment lost 3 bases and the V segment lost 5 bases, leaving 7 bases of the junction unmatched. This CDR3 spans 17 amino acids. The CDR3 sequence is CASSGKTSGGATDTQYF. In DNA, the CDR3 is TGTGCCAGCAGCGGCAAGACTAGCGGGGGGGCTACAGATACGCAGTATTTT.

The chain links TRBV28 to TRBJ2-3, with a tentative D call TRBD1 (7 bases). Germline-derived CDR1 and CDR2 are MDHEN and SYDVKM. The V end lost 2 bases, the J end lost 3 bases, and 12 bases lay between the germline ends. The CDR3 contains 15 residues. CDR3 region: CASSLPGGITDTQYF. In nucleotides, the CDR3 is TGTGCCAGCAGTTTACCAGGGGGGATAACAGATACGCAGTATTTT.

The rearrangement uses TRBV7-9 and TRBJ1-3; D may be TRBD1 (6 bases). The V gene's germline CDR1 is SEHNR and CDR2 FQNEAQ (reference sequence). Trimming took 2 bases from V and 8 from J, leaving 25 bases between them. The CDR3 covers 18 residues. CDR3 nucleotides: TGTGCCAGCAGCTTACCCTTACGGTCAGGGGACCATGGGGACACCATATATTTT. It yields the protein CASSLPLRSGDHGDTIYF.

This chain joins TRBV9 and TRBJ2-3, with 9 bases fitting TRBD2. Germline V gives CDR1 SGDLS, CDR2 YYNGEE. J gave up 7 bases and V 4 bases, and 10 bases lay outside the gene matches. This CDR3 contains 15 residues. The CDR3 region is CASSNPGLAKNTQYF. In DNA form, the CDR3 reads TGTGCCAGCAGCAATCCGGGACTAGCTAAAAATACGCAGTATTTT.

The V gene is TRBV7-3, the J gene TRBJ2-5, with 13 bases fitting TRBD2. CDR3 length: 16 amino acids. After removal of 0 bases from V and 3 bases from J, the junction contained 1 base not matched to a gene. Germline CDR1 SGHTA, CDR2 FQGTGA. The CDR3 here is CASSLTGLAGKETQYF. DNA of the CDR3: TGTGCCAGCAGCTTAACGGGACTAGCGGGGAAAGAGACCCAGTACTTC. The full variable domain, its missing parts supplied by reference TRBV7-3 and TRBJ2-5, is GAGVSQTPSNKVTEKGKYVELRCDPISGHTALYWYRQSLGQGPEFLIYFQGTGAADDSGLPNDRFFAVRPEGSVSTLKIQRTERGDSAVYLCASSLTGLAGKETQYFGPGTRLLVL.

The chain uses TRBV19 and TRBJ2-1; 10 bases agree with TRBD2. This CDR3 is built from 15 residues. From germline, CDR1 is LNHDA and CDR2 SQIVND (reference sequence). The ends lost 7 bases at V and 7 bases at J; junction bases unmatched: 10. CDR3 coding DNA: TGTGCCAGTACCTGGAGCGGGGGGGCCATGAATGAGCAGTTCTTC. This translates into CASTWSGGAMNEQFF. Filled out from reference TRBV19 and TRBJ2-1, the complete variable domain reads DGGITQSPKYLFRKEGQNVTLSCEQNLNHDAMYWYRQDPGQGLRLIYYSQIVNDFQKGDIAEGYSVSREKKESFPLTVTSAQKNPTAFYLCASTWSGGAMNEQFFGPGTRLTVL.

The chain carries TRBV5-1 and TRBJ1-1; D not certain. The V end lost 1 base, the J end lost 0 bases, and 10 bases lay between the germline ends. Germline assignment: CDR1 SGHRS and CDR2 YFSETQ. The CDR3 sequence is 15 residues long. The CDR3 spells CASSLYEEMNTEAFF. The CDR3 bases are TGCGCCAGCAGCTTGTATGAAGAGATGAACACTGAAGCTTTCTTT.

The V call is TRBV5-1, the J call TRBJ1-1, with D tentatively TRBD1 (6 bases). The CDR3 extends over 15 amino acids. The germline V gene has CDR1 SGHRS and CDR2 YFSETQ. Trimming pared 0 bases from V and 1 base from J, leaving 10 bases between. The CDR3 region is CASSLADSPNTEAFF. The CDR3 DNA reads as TGCGCCAGCAGCTTGGCGGACAGTCCGAACACTGAAGCTTTCTTT.

The chain uses TRBV6-5 and TRBJ2-1; D might be TRBD2 (6 bases). V was cut by 6 bases and J by 5 bases, with 8 bases left in between. The germline V gene encodes CDR1 MNHEY and CDR2 SVGAGI. The CDR3 runs to 12 residues. Here the CDR3 DNA reads TGTGCCAGCAGGGGACTCGACAATGAGCAGTTCTTC. Protein sequence: CASRGLDNEQFF.

The CDR3 DNA reads as TGTGCCAGCAGGACTCAGAACTCCTACGAGCAGTACTTC. It codes for CASRTQNSYEQYF. The chain uses TRBV28 and TRBJ2-7, with D hard to call. V was cut by 6 bases and J by 0 bases, with 9 bases left in between. Germline lookup yields CDR1 MDHEN and CDR2 SYDVKM. The CDR3 has 13 residues.

A single count supports this clone. V gene TRBV20-1 combines with J gene TRBJ1-2, with 12 positions matching TRBD1. CDR1 is DFQATT, CDR2 SNEGSKA, per germline (reference sequence). The CDR3 is 11 residues long. CDR3 loop: CRGQGAYGYTF. The CDR3 DNA follows: TGCAGGGGACAGGGGGCCTATGGCTACACCTTC.

CDR3 in amino acids: CASSPRHSNTEAFF. In nucleotides, the CDR3 is TGTGCCAGCAGCCCGAGACATAGTAACACTGAAGCTTTCTTT. V and J are TRBV9 and TRBJ1-1; D call uncertain. Germline V gene sequence: CDR1 SGDLS, CDR2 YYNGEE. V was cut by 4 bases and J by 2 bases, with 12 bases left in between. The CDR3 runs to 14 residues.

This sequence joins TRBV19 and TRBJ2-7, with 9 bases aligning to TRBD1. The CDR3 extends over 14 amino acids. CDR1 and CDR2 (germline): LNHDA, SQIVND (reference sequence). The junction had 8 bases not matched to a gene; V was cut back by 8 bases and J by 3 bases. CDR3 in amino acids: CASADEDRGYEQYF. The DNA of the CDR3 is TGTGCCAGTGCCGACGAGGACAGGGGCTACGAGCAGTACTTC.